In its sample, the clone carrying this TCR beta chain was seen once. This CDR3 spans 21 amino acids. Looked up from germline, CDR1 is MDHEN and CDR2 is SYDVKM. Trimming cost V 4 bases and J 4 bases, with 34 bases left between them. Profiled with immunoSEQ multiplex PCR; TCRdb holds only in-frame clones, not every one. The data contain around 250,000 clones, approximately 90% of them singletons. The sample is drawn from a study of blood T cell repertoires in COVID-19. Study information: Sources were T cells, B-cell-depleted T cells, or PBMCs; the material itself was cDNA or gDNA.

Participant reports of clinical history set cohort assignment. The sample consisted of PBMCs or T cells enriched from blood (not recorded which). The chain is built from TRBV28 and TRBJ1-1; D perhaps matches TRBD1 (5 bases). The receptor comes from a woman under 40 who had recovered from COVID-19. The CDR3 is CASSSTRSRRGSIAGLTEAFF. The CDR3 DNA is TGTGCCAGCAGTTCGACACGTAGTAGGCGGGGCTCTATTGCCGGACTCACTGAAGCTTTCTTT.